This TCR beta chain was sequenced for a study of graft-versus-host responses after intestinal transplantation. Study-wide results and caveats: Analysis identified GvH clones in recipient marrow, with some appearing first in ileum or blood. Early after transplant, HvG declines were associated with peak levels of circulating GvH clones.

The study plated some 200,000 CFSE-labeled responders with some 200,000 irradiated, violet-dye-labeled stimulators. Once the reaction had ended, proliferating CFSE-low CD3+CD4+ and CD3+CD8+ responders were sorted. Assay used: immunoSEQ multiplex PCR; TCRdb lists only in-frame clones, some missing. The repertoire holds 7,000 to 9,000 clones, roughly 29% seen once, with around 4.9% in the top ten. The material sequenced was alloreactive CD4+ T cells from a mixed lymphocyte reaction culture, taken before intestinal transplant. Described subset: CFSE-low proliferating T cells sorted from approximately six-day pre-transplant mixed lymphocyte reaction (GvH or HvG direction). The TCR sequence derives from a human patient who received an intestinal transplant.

For the CDR3, the DNA is TGTGCCAGCAGCCCACCTGGGCTAGCGGGGGTAGCAGATACGCAGTATTTT. Translated, it gives CASSPPGLAGVADTQYF. This chain joins TRBV5-4 and TRBJ2-3; 10 nucleotides line up with TRBD2. J was trimmed by 4 bases and V by 4 bases; bases with no gene match: 12. Germline V gene lookup returns CDR1 SGHNT and CDR2 YYREEE (reference sequence). CDR3 size: 17 residues.